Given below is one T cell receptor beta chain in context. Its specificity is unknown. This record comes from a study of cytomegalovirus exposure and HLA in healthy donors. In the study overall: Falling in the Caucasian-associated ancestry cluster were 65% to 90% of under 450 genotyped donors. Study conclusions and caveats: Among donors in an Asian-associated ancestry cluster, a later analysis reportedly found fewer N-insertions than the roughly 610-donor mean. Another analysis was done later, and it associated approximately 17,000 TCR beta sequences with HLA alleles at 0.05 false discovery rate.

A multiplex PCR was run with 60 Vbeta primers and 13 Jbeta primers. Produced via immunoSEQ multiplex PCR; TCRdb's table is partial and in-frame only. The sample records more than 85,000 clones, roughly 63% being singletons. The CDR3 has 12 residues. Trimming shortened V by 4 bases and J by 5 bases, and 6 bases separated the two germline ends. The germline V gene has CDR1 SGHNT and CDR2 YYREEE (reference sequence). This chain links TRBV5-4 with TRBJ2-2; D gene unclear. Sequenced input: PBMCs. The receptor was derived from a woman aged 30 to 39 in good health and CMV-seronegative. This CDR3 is CASSPETGELFF. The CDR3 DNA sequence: TGTGCCAGCAGCCCTGAGACCGGGGAGCTGTTTTTT.